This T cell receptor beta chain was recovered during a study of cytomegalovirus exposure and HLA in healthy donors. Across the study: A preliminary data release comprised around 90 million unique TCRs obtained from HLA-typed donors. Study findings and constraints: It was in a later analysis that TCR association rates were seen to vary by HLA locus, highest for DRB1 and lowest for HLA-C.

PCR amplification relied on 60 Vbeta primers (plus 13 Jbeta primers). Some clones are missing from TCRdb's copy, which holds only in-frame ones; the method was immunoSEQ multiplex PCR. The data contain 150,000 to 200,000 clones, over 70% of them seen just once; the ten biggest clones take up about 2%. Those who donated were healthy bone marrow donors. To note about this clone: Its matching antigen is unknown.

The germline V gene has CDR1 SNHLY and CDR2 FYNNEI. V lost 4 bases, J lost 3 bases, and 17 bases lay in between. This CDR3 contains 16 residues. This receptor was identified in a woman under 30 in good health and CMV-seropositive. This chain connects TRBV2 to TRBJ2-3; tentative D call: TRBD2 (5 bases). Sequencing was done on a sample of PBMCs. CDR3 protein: CASSGEGLGRTDTQYF. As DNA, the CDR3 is TGTGCCAGCAGTGGAGAGGGATTGGGAAGGACAGATACGCAGTATTTT.